This T cell receptor (beta chain) was recovered during a study of blood T cell repertoires in COVID-19. Across the whole study: The study drew acute and convalescent COVID-19 samples from the United States, Italy and Spain. From T cells, B-cell-depleted T cells, or PBMCs came the material, which was cDNA or gDNA.

This CDR3 contains 12 residues. Trimming removed 9 bases at V and 1 base at J, with 7 bases between. CDR1 and CDR2 from the germline V gene are LNHDA and SQIVND (reference sequence). TCRdb keeps only in-frame clones here, not all; method: immunoSEQ multiplex PCR. The sample includes about 40,000 clones, roughly nine tenths seen only once; the top ten take approximately 14%. The clonotype comes from a woman under 40 in a cohort sampled during active COVID-19. This sequence joins TRBV19 and TRBJ2-1, with TRBD2 as a possible D gene (5 bases). Sequenced material: peripheral blood. In DNA, the CDR3 is TGTGCCAGCCGGGAATCCTACAATGAGCAGTTCTTC. Protein product: CASRESYNEQFF.